The text below deals with one T cell receptor (beta chain). This clonotype was observed many times. There is no known antigen for this receptor. Base qualities are missing; no much larger clone stands one base away. The data were taken from a study of T cell repertoires in cytomegalovirus infection (dated by TCRdb to between 2018 and 2020). Some background on the complete study: Donor HLA type was relevant to the analysis, because carriage of CMV infection together with the matching HLA type was indicated by public TCR beta signatures.

From a lookup of the germline V gene, CDR1 and CDR2 are SGHRS and YFSETQ. V ends up 3 bases short and J 0 bases short, with an unmatched junction base count of 11. From its cysteine to its phenylalanine, the CDR3 spans 17 amino acids. CDR3 DNA is the only sequence kept; it has 51 bases, read in frame from the first base. Study-level results and caveats: In both this cohort and an independent 352-donor cohort, the cumulative frequency of public TCR beta family members distinguished carriers of CMV infection plus the relevant HLA type. In the ex vivo response, HLA-C-restricted CMV-specific TCR beta clonotypes were dominant, and in two of eight donors the single most frequent clonotype came from this HLA-C-restricted group.

Sequenced using an Illumina HiSeq 1500. Clones were called with MiXCR by TCRdb after fastp trimmed the public reads at Q25, and only in-frame beta chains were retained. CDR3 protein duplicates are merged, each entry listing the most common genes and DNA. Present in this sample are nearly 550,000 distinct CDR3 sequences, 15% to 20% of which were seen just once. The ten largest clones capture 20% to 30% of the sample. The sample consisted of CD8+ T cells from PBMCs. The V and J segments used are TRBV5-1 and TRBJ1-1, and 7 junctional nucleotides match TRBD1. This receptor was identified in a human donor in good health (CMV status not recorded). Some clones in this sample may be carry-over from other donors' samples. The CDR3: CASSSRRWDSMNTEAFF. The sequence in DNA is TGCGCCAGCAGCTCGAGAAGGTGGGACAGCATGAACACTGAAGCTTTCTTT. With the rest looked up from the reference TRBV5-1 and TRBJ1-1 genes rather than sequenced, the full variable domain is KAGVTQTPRYLIKTRGQQVTLSCSPISGHRSVSWYQQTPGQGLQFLFEYFSETQRNKGNFPGRFSGRQFSNSRSEMNVSTLELGDSALYLCASSSRRWDSMNTEAFFGQGTRLTVV.